One sample yielded the 28 T cell receptor beta chains listed below, sequenced in a study of shared clonotypes between healthy human individuals. Naive-designated CD8 cells lacked CD45RO, were positively enriched for CCR7, and omitted terminally differentiated effector memory CD45RA+ cells. Sequencing used immunoSEQ multiplex PCR; TCRdb keeps in-frame clones, though not all of them. The sample records approximately 590,000 clones, roughly 96% being singletons. The specimen sequenced was naive CD8+ T cells sorted from blood. The receptors originated from a woman aged 30 to 39 in good health.

The chain links TRBV11-2 to TRBJ1-4; 9 bases align to TRBD1. CDR3 size: 15 residues. Germline CDR1 reads SGHAT; CDR2 reads FQNNGV. The junction had 8 bases not matched to a gene; V was cut back by 5 bases and J by 7 bases. CDR3 sequence: CASSNLQGAFEKLFF. CDR3 nucleotide sequence: TGTGCCAGCAGCAACTTACAGGGGGCCTTTGAAAAACTGTTTTTT.

This sequence joins TRBV5-6 and TRBJ2-1; D is undetermined. CDR3 size: 16 residues. CDR1 is SGHDT and CDR2 is YYEEEE in the germline V gene. Trimming cost V 6 bases and J 6 bases, with 22 bases left between them. The CDR3 DNA reads as TGTGCCAGCAACATCCAATCCAGTCTGGACCTCAATGAGCAGTTCTTC. Protein product: CASNIQSSLDLNEQFF.

The rearrangement links TRBV25-1 to TRBJ2-2; D uncertain. Between the trimmed V and J ends, which lost 6 bases and 2 bases, there was a span of 1 base. The CDR3 is 11 residues long. Germline V gene data show CDR1 as MGHDK and CDR2 as SYGVNS. The CDR3 loop is CASSNTGELFF. DNA for the CDR3: TGTGCCAGCAGCAACACCGGGGAGCTGTTTTTT.

This chain joins TRBV11-1 and TRBJ2-1; D is ambiguous. CDR1 is SGHAT and CDR2 is FQDESV in the germline V gene (reference sequence). The CDR3 has 16 residues. The V end lost 0 bases, the J end lost 0 bases, and 9 bases lay between the germline ends. The CDR3 bases are TGTGCCAGCAGCTTAGCGTGGACGAGCTCCTACAATGAGCAGTTCTTC. Protein product: CASSLAWTSSYNEQFF. Combining the CDR3 with reference TRBV11-1 and TRBJ2-1 gives the whole variable domain EAEVAQSPRYKITEKSQAVAFWCDPISGHATLYWYRQILGQGPELLVQFQDESVVDDSQLPKDRFSAERLKGVDSTLKIQPAELGDSAMYLCASSLAWTSSYNEQFFGPGTRLTVL.

V usage is TRBV5-1 and J usage is TRBJ1-2; D is undetermined. V dropped 0 bases and J dropped 1 base, with 16 bases sitting between them. This CDR3 region has 17 residues. CDR1 is SGHRS, CDR2 YFSETQ, per germline. The CDR3 here is CASSLARRSSDNYGYTF. For the CDR3, the DNA is TGCGCCAGCAGCTTGGCCCGGAGATCTTCTGATAACTATGGCTACACCTTC.

This chain connects TRBV19 to TRBJ1-1; D not resolved. Trimming stripped 0 bases from V and 2 bases from J, with 7 bases between. The CDR3 has 14 residues. Per germline, CDR1 LNHDA and CDR2 SQIVND (reference sequence). The CDR3 region has the DNA TGTGCCAGTAGTATAGATGCCGAAAACACTGAAGCTTTCTTT. Translation: CASSIDAENTEAFF.

This chain links TRBV16 with TRBJ1-1; D is undetermined. This CDR3 has 12 amino acids. Germline CDR1 and CDR2: KGHSY and FQNENV. V lost 1 base, J lost 7 bases, and 7 bases lay in between. CDR3 region: CASSQFGDEAFF. The CDR3 DNA follows: TGTGCCAGCAGCCAATTTGGGGATGAAGCTTTCTTT.

This chain joins TRBV6-1 and TRBJ1-1, with TRBD1 matching 8 bases. Germline assignment: CDR1 MNHNS and CDR2 SASEGT. The CDR3 covers 15 residues. Trimming took 8 bases from V and 5 from J; bases not matched to a gene: 13. The chain's CDR3 is CASGQGPASGTEAFF. CDR3 coding DNA: TGTGCCAGCGGACAGGGTCCTGCCTCAGGGACTGAAGCTTTCTTT.

The chain has TRBV10-2 and TRBJ2-7; D is ambiguous. Trimming left V 2 bases short and J 2 bases short, with 4 bases between. Germline lookup yields CDR1 WSHSY and CDR2 SAAADI. The CDR3 length is 12 residues. CDR3 nucleotides: TGCGCCAGCAGTGAGAGGACCTACGAGCAGTACTTC. Protein product: CASSERTYEQYF.

V gene TRBV27 combines with J gene TRBJ2-3; no reliable D call. The CDR3 is 13 amino acids. Between the trimmed V and J ends, which lost 2 bases and 6 bases, there was a span of 9 bases. Germline values: CDR1 MNHEY, CDR2 SMNVEV (reference sequence). Here the CDR3 DNA reads TGTGCCAGCAGTTTAACTTATTGGGATACGCAGTATTTT. Translating gives CASSLTYWDTQYF.

The chain uses TRBV29-1 and TRBJ2-5, with D hard to call. V was trimmed by 3 bases and J by 1 base, leaving 15 bases between them. This CDR3 region has 15 residues. Germline V gene lookup returns CDR1 SQVTM and CDR2 ANQGSEA. The DNA of the CDR3 is TGCAGCGTTGAGGGTGGGTCATTTCTCCAAGAGACCCAGTACTTC. Its translation: CSVEGGSFLQETQYF.

J is TRBJ2-1 and V is TRBV27; 9 nucleotides match TRBD2. Trimming cost V 5 bases and J 7 bases; bases outside gene matches: 12. CDR1 is MNHEY, CDR2 SMNVEV, per germline (reference sequence). CDR3 length: 16 amino acids. CDR3 DNA sequence: TGTGCCAGCAGTGGGAGTGGGGCGGGAGGGCCGAATGAGCAGTTCTTC. It specifies CASSGSGAGGPNEQFF.

Worth noting for this clone: Other DNA sequences in the same sample also yield this CDR3. The CDR3 DNA follows: TGTGCCAGCAGTTTAAGCGGGAGGTCGTACGAGCAGTACTTC. This encodes CASSLSGRSYEQYF. This chain links TRBV27 with TRBJ2-7, with 9 bases that match TRBD2. This CDR3 is 14 amino acids long. CDR1 and CDR2 (germline): MNHEY, SMNVEV (reference sequence). Unmatched junction bases numbered 3, after V lost 2 bases and J lost 4 bases.

This clone showed up just a few times. The same CDR3 is also encoded by other DNA sequences in this sample. V is TRBV5-1 and J is TRBJ2-7, with unresolved D. The CDR3 consists of 13 residues. The germline V gene encodes CDR1 SGHRS and CDR2 YFSETQ. The V gene lost 0 bases and the J gene lost 1 base, with 5 bases spanning the gap. CDR3 protein: CASSLDGSYEQYF. CDR3 nucleotides: TGCGCCAGCAGCTTGGACGGATCCTACGAGCAGTACTTC.

The chain recombines TRBV4-2 with TRBJ1-6; D gene unclear. This CDR3 region has 14 residues. V lost 4 bases and J lost 10, with 14 bases in between. The germline CDR1 and CDR2 sequences are LGHNA and YNFKEQ. The CDR3 reads CASSPVIGMSPLHF. CDR3 DNA sequence: TGTGCCAGCAGCCCGGTAATTGGAATGTCACCCCTCCACTTT.

The chain couples TRBV7-9 to TRBJ1-2; 8 positions match TRBD1. V was clipped by 5 bases and J by 3 bases; unmatched bases: 5. This CDR3 contains 14 residues. Germline V CDR1 and CDR2: SEHNR, FQNEAQ (reference sequence). The CDR3 is CASSEDRGYYGYTF. In DNA form, the CDR3 reads TGTGCCAGCAGCGAAGACAGGGGTTACTATGGCTACACCTTC.

The gene calls are TRBV7-8 and TRBJ2-7; 8 positions match TRBD1. V lost 0 bases to trimming and J lost 3 bases; unmatched junction nucleotides: 4. CDR3 length: 15 residues. Per the germline V gene, CDR1 is SGHVS and CDR2 is FQNEAQ. Here the CDR3 reads CASSLASGGFYEQYF. CDR3 DNA: TGTGCCAGCAGCTTAGCGTCAGGGGGCTTCTACGAGCAGTACTTC.

Of note for this clone: In the same sample, other DNA sequences code for this CDR3. V gene TRBV7-9 combines with J gene TRBJ2-7; D gene ambiguous. From germline, CDR1 is SEHNR and CDR2 FQNEAQ (reference sequence). Trimming pared 2 bases from V and 1 base from J, leaving 3 bases between. The CDR3 has 12 amino acids. The CDR3 here is CASSLISYEQYF. CDR3 nucleotide sequence: TGTGCCAGCAGCTTAATATCCTACGAGCAGTACTTC.

This clone has just one count. The chain has TRBV6-1 and TRBJ1-5, with D unresolved. Trimming pared 2 bases from V and 4 bases from J, leaving 12 bases between. This CDR3 is 15 amino acids long. CDR1 and CDR2 from the germline V gene are MNHNS and SASEGT. The CDR3 region has the DNA TGTGCCAGCAGTGAAACGAGGATCCGTAATCAGCCCCAGCATTTT. As protein: CASSETRIRNQPQHF.

The CDR3 sequence: CASIRADLSNQPQHF. For the CDR3, the DNA is TGTGCCAGTATCAGGGCAGACCTTAGCAATCAGCCCCAGCATTTT. The V and J genes are TRBV6-1 and TRBJ1-5; D perhaps matches TRBD1 (5 bases). The germline V and J ends were trimmed by 9 bases and 0 bases, with 15 bases remaining between them. The CDR3 length is 15 residues. CDR1 is MNHNS, CDR2 SASEGT, per germline.

The rearrangement uses TRBV5-6 and TRBJ2-7; maybe TRBD1 (5 bases). Germline CDR1 SGHDT, CDR2 YYEEEE. The length of the CDR3 is 13 residues. Trimming took 2 bases from V and 3 from J, leaving 9 bases between them. The CDR3 DNA follows: TGTGCCAGCAGCTTCGGCAGGGACTACGAGCAGTACTTC. Its translation: CASSFGRDYEQYF.

The CDR3 nucleotides read TGTGCCAGCAGCACAGGGGTGTCCGGGGAGCTGTTTTTT. It encodes CASSTGVSGELFF. This rearrangement joins TRBV7-7 to TRBJ2-2; 7 bases agree with TRBD1. V was clipped by 5 bases and J by 6 bases; unmatched bases: 3. The CDR3 contains 13 residues. Germline-derived CDR1 and CDR2 are SSHAT and FNYEAQ (reference sequence).

V and J are TRBV10-3 and TRBJ2-3; D may be TRBD2 (5 bases). CDR1 ENHRY and CDR2 SYGVKD come from the germline V gene. The length of the CDR3 is 14 residues. Deletions cut 2 bases from V and 6 bases from J, with 12 bases between. The CDR3 nucleotides are TGTGCCATCAGTGAGCCGGGGTCGACGGATACGCAGTATTTT. It translates to CAISEPGSTDTQYF.

This chain connects TRBV28 to TRBJ1-1, with unresolved D. The V gene's germline CDR1 is MDHEN and CDR2 SYDVKM. The V and J ends lost 3 bases and 1 base respectively, with 6 bases between them. The CDR3 covers 13 residues. DNA for the CDR3: TGTGCCAGCAGTTTGATTGAGAACACTGAAGCTTTCTTT. Translation: CASSLIENTEAFF.

The chain combines TRBV9 with TRBJ2-5; 7 bases line up with TRBD2. The better agreement between TRBJ2-7 and the DNA end casts doubt on the J call. Germline V gene data show CDR1 as SGDLS and CDR2 as YYNGEE. The CDR3 extends over 18 amino acids. The CDR3 spells CASSVVVSGLSSRYEQYF. CDR3 nucleotides: TGTGCCAGCAGCGTAGTGGTTAGCGGGCTTAGTTCTCGCTACGAGCAGTACTTC.

This chain connects TRBV27 to TRBJ1-1, with 7 bases aligning to TRBD1. The CDR3 consists of 18 residues. Looked up from germline, CDR1 is MNHEY and CDR2 is SMNVEV (reference sequence). Trimming removed 2 bases from V and 0 bases from J; junction bases left unmatched: 12. The CDR3 nucleotides are TGTGCCAGCAGTTTAACCGGCCAGGGGGGCCATATGAACACTGAAGCTTTCTTT. As protein: CASSLTGQGGHMNTEAFF.

V is TRBV27 and J is TRBJ2-2; 7 bases align to TRBD2. Germline V lookup: CDR1 MNHEY, CDR2 SMNVEV (reference sequence). V lost 9 bases, J lost 3 bases, and 7 bases stayed unmatched. This CDR3 has 14 amino acids. The CDR3 region is CASTMAGDTGELFF. The CDR3 bases are TGTGCCAGTACTATGGCGGGAGACACCGGGGAGCTGTTTTTT.

The J gene is TRBJ1-4, the V gene TRBV27; TRBD1 matches at 10 bases. The CDR3 has 14 amino acids. With V trimmed by 3 bases and J by 7 bases, 2 bases remained unmatched. CDR1 is MNHEY, CDR2 SMNVEV, per germline (reference sequence). The CDR3 sequence: CASSLRDRGEKLFF. CDR3 sequence (DNA): TGTGCCAGCAGTTTGAGGGACAGGGGTGAAAAACTGTTTTTT.